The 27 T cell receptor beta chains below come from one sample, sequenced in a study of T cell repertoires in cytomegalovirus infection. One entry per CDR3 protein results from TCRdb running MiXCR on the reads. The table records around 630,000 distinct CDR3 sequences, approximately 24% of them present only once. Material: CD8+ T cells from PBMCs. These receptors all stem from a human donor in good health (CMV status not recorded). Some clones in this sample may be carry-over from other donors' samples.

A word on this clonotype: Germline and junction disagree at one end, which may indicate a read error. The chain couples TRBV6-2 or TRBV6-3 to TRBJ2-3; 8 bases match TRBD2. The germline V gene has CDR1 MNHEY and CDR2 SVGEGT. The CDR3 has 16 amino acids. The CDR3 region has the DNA TGTGCCGGCAGTTACTGGTCGGATAGCGGGGCAGATACGCAGTATTTT. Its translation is CAGSYWSDSGADTQYF.

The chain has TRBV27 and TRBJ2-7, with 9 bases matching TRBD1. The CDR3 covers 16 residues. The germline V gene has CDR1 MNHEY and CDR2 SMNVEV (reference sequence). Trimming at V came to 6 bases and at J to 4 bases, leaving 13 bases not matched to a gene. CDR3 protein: CASRLGATGGQYEQYF. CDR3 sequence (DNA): TGTGCCAGCAGACTAGGTGCGACAGGGGGTCAGTACGAGCAGTACTTC.

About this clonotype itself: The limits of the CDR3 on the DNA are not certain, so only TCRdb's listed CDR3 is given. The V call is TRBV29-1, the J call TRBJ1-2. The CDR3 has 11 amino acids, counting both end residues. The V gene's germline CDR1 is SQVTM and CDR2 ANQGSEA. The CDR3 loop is CSATANYGCTF.

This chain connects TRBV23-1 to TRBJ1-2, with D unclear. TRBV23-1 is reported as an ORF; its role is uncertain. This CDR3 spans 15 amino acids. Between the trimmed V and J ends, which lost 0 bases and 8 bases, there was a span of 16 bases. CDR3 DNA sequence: TGCGCCAGCAGTCAATCTCCCGGTGTAAATAGAGGCTACACCTTC. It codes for CASSQSPGVNRGYTF.

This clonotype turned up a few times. The CDR3 DNA reads as TGTGCCAGCAGCCGCCTCCCAGGGGAAGCTTTCTTT. As protein: CASSRLPGEAFF. The gene calls are TRBV7-9 and TRBJ1-1, with D possibly being TRBD1 (5 bases). The CDR3 consists of 12 residues. In germline, CDR1 is SEHNR, CDR2 FQNEAQ (reference sequence). Trimming stripped 5 bases from V and 8 bases from J, with 12 bases between.

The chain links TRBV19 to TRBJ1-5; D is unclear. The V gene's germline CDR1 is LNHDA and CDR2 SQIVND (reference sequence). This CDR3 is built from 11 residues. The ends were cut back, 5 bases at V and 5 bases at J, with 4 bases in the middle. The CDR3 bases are TGTGCCAGTAGTGGGTATCAGCCCCAGCATTTT. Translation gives CASSGYQPQHF.

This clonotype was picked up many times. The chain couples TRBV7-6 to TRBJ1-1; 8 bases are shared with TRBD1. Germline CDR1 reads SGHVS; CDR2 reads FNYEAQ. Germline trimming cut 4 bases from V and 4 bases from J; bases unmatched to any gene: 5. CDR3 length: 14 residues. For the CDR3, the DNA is TGTGCCAGCAGCTCAGGACAGGGAGTCACTGAAGCTTTCTTT. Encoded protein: CASSSGQGVTEAFF.

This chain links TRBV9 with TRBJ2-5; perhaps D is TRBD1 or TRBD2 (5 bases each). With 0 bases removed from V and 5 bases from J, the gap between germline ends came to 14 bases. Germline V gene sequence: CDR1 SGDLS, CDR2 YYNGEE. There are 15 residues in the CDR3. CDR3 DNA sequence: TGTGCCAGCAGCGTAGAGGGCCTAGGGGAGGAGACCCAGTACTTC. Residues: CASSVEGLGEETQYF.

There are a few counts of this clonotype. CDR3 in amino acids: CSVDGLWGQGLATEAFF. DNA for the CDR3: TGCAGCGTTGATGGTTTGTGGGGACAGGGTTTGGCCACTGAAGCTTTCTTT. The V and J genes are TRBV29-1 and TRBJ1-1, with 9 bases matching TRBD1. The CDR3 is made up of 17 amino acids. Germline V CDR1 and CDR2: SQVTM, ANQGSEA. V trimming: 3 bases; J trimming: 4 bases; junction bases outside the gene matches: 15.

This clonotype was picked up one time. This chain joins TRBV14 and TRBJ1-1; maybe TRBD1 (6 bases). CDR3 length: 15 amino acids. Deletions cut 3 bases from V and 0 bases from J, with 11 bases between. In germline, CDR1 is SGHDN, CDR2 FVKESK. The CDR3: CASSHRGAVNTEAFF. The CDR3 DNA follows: TGTGCCAGCAGCCATAGGGGGGCCGTGAACACTGAAGCTTTCTTT. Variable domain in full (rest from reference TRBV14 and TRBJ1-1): EAGVTQFPSHSVIEKGQTVTLRCDPISGHDNLYWYRRVMGKEIKFLLHFVKESKQDESGMPNNRFLAERTGGTYSTLKVQPAELEDSGVYFCASSHRGAVNTEAFFGQGTRLTVV.

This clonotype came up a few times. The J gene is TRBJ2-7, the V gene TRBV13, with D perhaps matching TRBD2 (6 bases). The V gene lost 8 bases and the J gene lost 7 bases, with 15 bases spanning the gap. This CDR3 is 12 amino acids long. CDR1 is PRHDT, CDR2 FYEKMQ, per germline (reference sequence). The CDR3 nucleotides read TGTGCCAGCGCGCGGGGATATAGTGAGCAGTACGTC. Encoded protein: CASARGYSEQYV.

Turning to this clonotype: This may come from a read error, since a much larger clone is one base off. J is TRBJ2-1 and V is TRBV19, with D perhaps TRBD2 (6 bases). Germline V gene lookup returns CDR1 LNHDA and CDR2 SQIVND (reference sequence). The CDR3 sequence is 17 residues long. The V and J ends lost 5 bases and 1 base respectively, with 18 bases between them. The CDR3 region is CASSSRVGGLSYNEQFF. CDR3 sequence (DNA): TGTGCCAGTAGTTCCCGAGTGGGGGGACTGTCCTACAATGAGCAGTTCTTC.

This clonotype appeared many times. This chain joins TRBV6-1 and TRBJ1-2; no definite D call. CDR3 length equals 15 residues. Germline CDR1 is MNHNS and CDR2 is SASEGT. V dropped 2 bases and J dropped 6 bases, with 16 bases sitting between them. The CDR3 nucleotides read TGTGCCAGCAGTGAAATAGGGTTGAGCAAGGATGGCTACACCTTC. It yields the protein CASSEIGLSKDGYTF.

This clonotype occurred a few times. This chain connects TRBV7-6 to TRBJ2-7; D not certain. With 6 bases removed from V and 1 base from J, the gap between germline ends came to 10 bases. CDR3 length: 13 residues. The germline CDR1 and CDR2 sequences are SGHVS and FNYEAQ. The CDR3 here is CASSPIRSYEQYF. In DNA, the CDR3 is TGTGCCAGCAGTCCTATACGGTCCTACGAGCAGTACTTC.

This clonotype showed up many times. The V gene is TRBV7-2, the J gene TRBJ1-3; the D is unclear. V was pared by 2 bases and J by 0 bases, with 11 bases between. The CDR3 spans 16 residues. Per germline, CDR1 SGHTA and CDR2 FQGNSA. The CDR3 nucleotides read TGTGCCAGCAGCTTACATCCGGGAGTCTCTGGAAACACCATATATTTT. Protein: CASSLHPGVSGNTIYF. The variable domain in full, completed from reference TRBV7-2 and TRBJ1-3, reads GAGVSQSPSNKVTEKGKDVELRCDPISGHTALYWYRQSLGQGLEFLIYFQGNSAPDKSGLPSDRFSAERTGGSVSTLTIQRTQQEDSAVYLCASSLHPGVSGNTIYFGEGSWLTVV.

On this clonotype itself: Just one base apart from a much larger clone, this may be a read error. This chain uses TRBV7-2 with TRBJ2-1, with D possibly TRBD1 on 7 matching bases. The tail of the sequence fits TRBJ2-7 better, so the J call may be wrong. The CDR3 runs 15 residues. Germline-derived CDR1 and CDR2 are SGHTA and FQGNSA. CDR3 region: CASSLARAGGGEQYF. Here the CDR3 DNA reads TGTGCCAGCAGCTTAGCGAGGGCAGGGGGAGGTGAGCAGTACTTC.

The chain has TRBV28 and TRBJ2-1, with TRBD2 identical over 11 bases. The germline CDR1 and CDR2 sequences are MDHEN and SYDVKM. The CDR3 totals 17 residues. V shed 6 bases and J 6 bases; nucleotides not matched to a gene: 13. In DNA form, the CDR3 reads TGTGCCAGCAGACCCCTTTTTAGCGGGGGGGCCTCCAATGAGCAGTTCTTC. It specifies CASRPLFSGGASNEQFF.

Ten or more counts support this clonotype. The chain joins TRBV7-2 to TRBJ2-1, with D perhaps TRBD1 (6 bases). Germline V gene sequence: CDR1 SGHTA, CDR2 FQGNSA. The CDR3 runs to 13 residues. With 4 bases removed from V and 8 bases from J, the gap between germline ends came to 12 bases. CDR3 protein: CASSWGPLDEQFF. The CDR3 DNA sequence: TGTGCCAGCAGCTGGGGGCCGCTTGATGAGCAGTTCTTC.

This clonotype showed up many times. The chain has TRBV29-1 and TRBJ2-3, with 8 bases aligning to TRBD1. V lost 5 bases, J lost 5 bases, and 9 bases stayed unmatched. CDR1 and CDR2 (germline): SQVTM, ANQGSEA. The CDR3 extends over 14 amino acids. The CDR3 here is CSVNDRGREDTQYF. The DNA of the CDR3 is TGCAGCGTTAATGACAGGGGAAGGGAAGATACGCAGTATTTT.

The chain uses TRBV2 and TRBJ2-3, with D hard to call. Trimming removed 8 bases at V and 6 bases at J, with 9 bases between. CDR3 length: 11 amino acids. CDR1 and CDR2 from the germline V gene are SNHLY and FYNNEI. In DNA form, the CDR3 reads TGTGCCAGCCCTGCCGGGGATACGCAGTATTTT. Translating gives CASPAGDTQYF.

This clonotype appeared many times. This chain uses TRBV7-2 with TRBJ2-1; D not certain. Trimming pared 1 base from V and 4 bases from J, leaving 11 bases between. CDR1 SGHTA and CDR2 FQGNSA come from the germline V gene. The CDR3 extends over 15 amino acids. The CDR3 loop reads CASSLGGNSYNEQFF. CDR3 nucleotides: TGTGCCAGCAGCTTAGGCGGTAATAGTTACAATGAGCAGTTCTTC.

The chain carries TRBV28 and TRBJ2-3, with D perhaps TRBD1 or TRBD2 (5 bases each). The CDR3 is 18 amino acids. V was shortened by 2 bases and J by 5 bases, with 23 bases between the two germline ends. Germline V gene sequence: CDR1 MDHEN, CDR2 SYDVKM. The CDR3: CASSLGRGDFIFRDTQYF. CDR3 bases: TGTGCCAGCAGTTTAGGAAGGGGAGACTTCATTTTCAGAGATACGCAGTATTTT.

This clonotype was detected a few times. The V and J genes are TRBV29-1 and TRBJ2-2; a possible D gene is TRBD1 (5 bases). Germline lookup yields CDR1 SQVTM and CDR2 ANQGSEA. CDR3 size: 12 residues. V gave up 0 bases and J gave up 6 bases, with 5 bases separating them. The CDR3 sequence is CSVEEGAGELFF. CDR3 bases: TGCAGCGTTGAAGAAGGGGCCGGGGAGCTGTTTTTT.

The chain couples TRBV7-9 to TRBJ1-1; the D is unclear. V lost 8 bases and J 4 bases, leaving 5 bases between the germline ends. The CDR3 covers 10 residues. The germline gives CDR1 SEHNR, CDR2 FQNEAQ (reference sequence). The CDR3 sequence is CASGITEAFF. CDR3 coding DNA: TGTGCCAGCGGGATCACTGAAGCTTTCTTT.

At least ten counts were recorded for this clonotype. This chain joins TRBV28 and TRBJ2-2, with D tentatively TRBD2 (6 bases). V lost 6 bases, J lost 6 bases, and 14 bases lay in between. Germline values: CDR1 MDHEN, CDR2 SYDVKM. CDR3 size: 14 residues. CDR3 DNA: TGTGCCAGCAGCCCGGGGGTTGAGGCCGGGGAGCTGTTTTTT. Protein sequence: CASSPGVEAGELFF.

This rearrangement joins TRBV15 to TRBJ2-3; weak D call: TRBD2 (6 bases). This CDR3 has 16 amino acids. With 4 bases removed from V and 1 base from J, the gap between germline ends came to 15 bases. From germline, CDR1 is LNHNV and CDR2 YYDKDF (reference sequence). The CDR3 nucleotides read TGTGCCACCAGCACCCGGTCGGGACTCGGCACAGATACGCAGTATTTT. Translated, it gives CATSTRSGLGTDTQYF.

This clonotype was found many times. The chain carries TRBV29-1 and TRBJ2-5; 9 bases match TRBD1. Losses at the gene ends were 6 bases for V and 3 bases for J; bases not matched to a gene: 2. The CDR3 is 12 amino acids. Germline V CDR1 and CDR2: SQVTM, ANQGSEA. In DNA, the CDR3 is TGCAGCGTGGGACAGGGTGAAGAGACCCAGTACTTC. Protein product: CSVGQGEETQYF.